The sequence of this TCR beta chain was determined in a study of T cell responses to AZD1222 COVID-19 vaccine (dated by TCRdb to about 2021). At the level of the whole study: A total of 230 or so trial participants underwent TCR sequencing, of whom some 210 received two doses of AZD1222 and around 25 received two doses of the MenACWY control vaccine. Trial participants were enrolled into age subgroups of 18-55, 56-69 and 70-plus years, which contained roughly 140, 27 and 60 TCR-sequenced participants, respectively. Summary of the overall study and its limitations: Participants were mostly white British, with more females than males. The authors suggested clonal diversity may have been underestimated. Reportedly, close to half of the unique spike-specific TCRs recognized epitopes lying outside the regions that are mutated in the B.1.351 and B.1.1.7 variants. Vaccine-associated CD4 TCRs spanned the whole spike protein, with dominant responses in regions 160-218 and 743-854. Only six or seven AZD1222 recipients were SARS-CoV-2 seropositive at baseline, limiting conclusions about previously exposed vaccinees. Because no day 14 peak-response samples were available, repertoires were characterized only after the peak T cell response. The 56-69-year group was small, and its depth increase did not reach significance, likely because of low power. After two AZD1222 doses, both the breadth and the depth of spike-specific TCRs were significantly higher than at day 0 and than in MenACWY recipients.

This clone was detected once. The specificity of this receptor is unknown. No qualities accompany the bases; no much larger clone lies one base away. The germline V gene (reference sequence) sets CDR1 to LNHDA and CDR2 to SQIVND. Deletion took 7 bases off V and 9 bases off J, with a span of 7 bases between the germline ends. Including cysteine and phenylalanine, the CDR3 has 11 amino acids. The kept DNA is CDR3 alone, 33 bases in frame from the first base. The CDR3 regions of human TCRbeta chains were subjected to immunosequencing. The study's processing was this. TCRs in the repertoires were matched against a reference library of SARS-CoV-2-specific TCRs that had been generated with the MIRA antigen-specificity platform. Breadth was defined as the fraction of unique TCRs that were SARS-CoV-2-associated, and depth was defined as the fraction of total T cells that were SARS-CoV-2-associated. Using the MIRA data, each spike-specific TCR was mapped to the spike region that the TCR reacts to and placed in a CD4 or CD8 class. Log10-transformed breadth and depth values were compared by one-way ANOVA with Sidak's multiple comparisons tests. TCRdb limited this immuneACCESS table to in-frame rearrangements with V and J called. A share of clones is missing; checked studies link under half to unresolved V genes, and the rest is unexplained. V, J and clone size derive from that table, while D and trimming were established from the DNA sequence. The sample yields over 150,000 clones; 92% were counted once. The ten largest clones represent around 4% of the sample.

Per the publication, the time point label means: baseline before first vaccination. This specimen's treatment or condition label, interpreted: meningococcal conjugate vaccine given as trial control. The vaccinee samples were drawn from two UK trials, COV001 and COV002, one of which was a single-blind randomized controlled phase 2/3 trial testing AZD1222 (ChAdOx1 nCoV-19) in healthy adults. Trial participant PBMC samples were collected at day 0 and day 28 after the second dose for TCRbeta chain sequencing. The rearrangement combines TRBV19 with TRBJ1-6, with the D gene call left open. Sequencing was performed on peripheral blood, taken on day 0 of MenACWY control vaccination. This receptor was identified in an adult in good health. Read as DNA, the sequence is TGTGCCAGTACTCTGGGTTCACCCCTCCACTTT. Its protein product is CASTLGSPLHF.